Shown below are 26 T cell receptor beta chains from a single sample sequenced in a study of spatial heterogeneity in lung cancer. MiXCR, run by TCRdb on the 5' RACE reads, gives a single entry per CDR3 protein. Of about 120,000 distinct CDR3 sequences in the sample, 10% to 11% were seen once. Specified time point: blood at routine non-recurrence follow-up after resection. The sequences come from PBMCs, collected at follow-up. All receptors derive from a female donor with early-stage non-small cell lung cancer.

The genes are TRBV7-2 and TRBJ2-1; 7 bases are shared with TRBD2. This CDR3 comprises 17 residues. The junction had 17 bases not matched to a gene; V was cut back by 4 bases and J by 8 bases. Germline V gene data show CDR1 as SGHTA and CDR2 as FQGNSA. In DNA form, the CDR3 reads TGTGCCAGCAGCTCACCGTTGCTCGGGAGGAGGAACGATGAGCAGTTCTTC. Protein product: CASSSPLLGRRNDEQFF.

This clonotype was detected a few times. V and J are TRBV5-1 and TRBJ1-4, with a tentative D call TRBD1 (6 bases). This CDR3 spans 15 amino acids. V was trimmed by 5 bases and J by 5 bases, leaving 16 bases between them. The germline V gene has CDR1 SGHRS and CDR2 YFSETQ. The CDR3, as DNA: TGCGCCAGCAGTTCAACCCCCGGGACAAATGAAAAACTGTTTTTT. This sequence encodes CASSSTPGTNEKLFF.

The J gene is TRBJ2-1, the V gene TRBV9, with 10 bases lining up with TRBD2. Germline-derived CDR1 and CDR2 are SGDLS and YYNGEE. The CDR3 covers 18 residues. After removal of 1 base from V and 9 bases from J, the junction contained 16 bases not matched to a gene. In DNA, the CDR3 is TGTGCCAGCAGCGTACCCAGTTTTTCCAGCGGGAGGGCCCTTGAGCAGTTCTTC. Amino acids: CASSVPSFSSGRALEQFF.

The chain couples TRBV21-1 to TRBJ2-1; the table's D call, TRBD1, was not checked against the DNA. TRBV21-1 is reported as a pseudogene. The CDR3 runs 17 residues. The CDR3 sequence is CASSNRQDRAFPNEQFF. In nucleotides, the CDR3 is TGTGCCAGCAGCAACCGCCAGGACAGGGCGTTCCCGAATGAGCAGTTCTTC.

This clonotype was seen ten or more times. The chain recombines TRBV29-1 with TRBJ2-1; the match to TRBD2 covers 10 bases. CDR3 size: 17 residues. J gave up 3 bases and V 4 bases, and 12 bases lay outside the gene matches. Germline CDR1 is SQVTM and CDR2 is ANQGSEA. In nucleotides, the CDR3 is TGCAGCGTTGTCAGTAGCGGGAGGCCGCGTGGCTACAATGAGCAGTTCTTC. Protein sequence: CSVVSSGRPRGYNEQFF.

This clonotype was observed at least ten times. The chain links TRBV24-1 to TRBJ1-1, with a possible D match to TRBD1 (5 bases). Germline V gene sequence: CDR1 KGHDR, CDR2 SFDVKD. The CDR3 sequence is 13 residues long. V lost 7 bases, J lost 4 bases, and 12 bases lay in between. In nucleotides, the CDR3 is TGTGCCACCAGCCAGGGAAGTTCCACTGAAGCTTTCTTT. Residues: CATSQGSSTEAFF.

This clonotype has more than one count but fewer than ten. This sequence joins TRBV4-1 and TRBJ2-5, with 10 positions matching TRBD1. V shed 5 bases, J shed 0 bases, and the junction held 24 bases outside the gene matches. This CDR3 comprises 22 residues. Germline loops: CDR1 MGHRA, CDR2 YSYEKL. The CDR3 DNA reads TGCGCCAGCAGCAAGACGGGACAGGGGAGGATTAGCGGTAATTGGTACCAAGAGACCCAGTACTTC. Its protein product is CASSKTGQGRISGNWYQETQYF.

There are many counts of this clonotype. CDR3 DNA sequence: TGTGCCAGCAGTGTAGGGACAGGGATAAATGAGCAGTTCTTC. Translation gives CASSVGTGINEQFF. This chain connects TRBV2 to TRBJ2-1; 9 bases fit TRBD1. The CDR3 consists of 14 residues. Germline V gives CDR1 SNHLY, CDR2 FYNNEI. V was pared by 4 bases and J by 7 bases, with 5 bases of the junction left unmatched.

J is TRBJ2-2 and V is TRBV7-9; 9 bases line up with TRBD1. The CDR3 is 18 amino acids. After removal of 5 bases from V and 4 bases from J, the junction contained 14 bases not matched to a gene. Germline-derived CDR1 and CDR2 are SEHNR and FQNEAQ (reference sequence). This chain's CDR3 is CASSLFARGQGFTGELFF. DNA of the CDR3: TGTGCCAGCAGCCTCTTCGCCAGGGGACAGGGATTCACCGGGGAGCTGTTTTTT. Full variable domain (remainder filled in from reference TRBV7-9 and TRBJ2-2): DTGVSQNPRHKITKRGQNVTFRCDPISEHNRLYWYRQTLGQGPEFLTYFQNEAQLEKSRLLSDRFSAERPKGSFSTLEIQRTEQGDSAMYLCASSLFARGQGFTGELFFGEGSRLTVL.

This clonotype was found many times. This chain uses TRBV29-1 with TRBJ1-1; D not certain. The V end lost 5 bases, the J end lost 1 base, and 11 bases lay between the germline ends. There are 13 residues in the CDR3. Germline V gene lookup returns CDR1 SQVTM and CDR2 ANQGSEA. CDR3 sequence: CSVSHSGNTEAFF. Written as DNA, the CDR3 is TGCAGCGTTAGCCATTCTGGGAACACTGAAGCTTTCTTT.

The gene calls are TRBV6-1 and TRBJ1-5, with unresolved D. V was cut by 8 bases and J by 0 bases, with 5 bases left in between. Germline CDR1 reads MNHNS; CDR2 reads SASEGT. This CDR3 region has 12 residues. Here the CDR3 DNA reads TGTGCCAGCTGTAATAGCAATCAGCCCCAGCATTTT. Its protein is CASCNSNQPQHF.

CDR3 sequence (DNA): TGCAGTCTGGGGGTAGCGGGAGGTGGAGATACGCAGTATTTT. It yields the protein CSLGVAGGGDTQYF. V usage is TRBV20-1 and J usage is TRBJ2-3, with TRBD2 matching over 10 bases. Germline assignment: CDR1 DFQATT and CDR2 SNEGSKA (reference sequence). Trimming cost V 8 bases and J 5 bases; bases outside gene matches: 10. The CDR3 runs to 14 residues.

In this sample, this clonotype turned up a few times. This chain joins TRBV7-9 and TRBJ1-2; D gene uncertain. From germline, CDR1 is SEHNR and CDR2 FQNEAQ (reference sequence). This CDR3 spans 10 amino acids. V lost 10 bases to trimming and J lost 8 bases, with 11 bases between them. The CDR3 sequence is CAIWGKGYTF. For the CDR3, the DNA is TGTGCCATCTGGGGAAAAGGCTACACCTTC.

This chain connects TRBV6-1 to TRBJ2-1; 8 bases match TRBD1. The germline V gene encodes CDR1 MNHNS and CDR2 SASEGT. The CDR3 runs 15 residues. Germline trimming cut 2 bases from V and 9 bases from J; bases unmatched to any gene: 9. The CDR3 sequence: CASSEPGQVLIEQFF. DNA for the CDR3: TGTGCCAGCAGTGAACCGGGACAGGTATTGATTGAGCAGTTCTTC.

This clonotype was recorded many times. DNA of the CDR3: TGTGCCAGTAGCAGCGGCTATGGCTACACCTTC. Protein sequence: CASSSGYGYTF. This chain links TRBV19 with TRBJ1-2, with D hard to call. Germline V gives CDR1 LNHDA, CDR2 SQIVND (reference sequence). Trimming removed 6 bases from V and 4 bases from J, with 6 bases in between. The CDR3 contains 11 residues.

At least ten counts were recorded for this clonotype. The J gene is TRBJ1-2, the V gene TRBV12-3 or TRBV12-4; 8 bases line up with TRBD1. J was trimmed by 4 bases and V by 5 bases; bases with no gene match: 3. This CDR3 is built from 13 residues. In DNA, the CDR3 is TGTGCCAGCAGTCCAGGACAGGGCTATGGCTACACCTTC. Protein product: CASSPGQGYGYTF.

V gene TRBV28 combines with J gene TRBJ1-1; 7 nucleotides agree with TRBD1. Germline lookup yields CDR1 MDHEN and CDR2 SYDVKM. J gave up 7 bases and V 4 bases, and 18 bases lay outside the gene matches. The length of the CDR3 is 17 residues. CDR3 nucleotides: TGTGCCAGCAGTTCCCTCGGAGGGGGCTATACTCTCAGTGAAGCTTTCTTT. This encodes CASSSLGGGYTLSEAFF.

This clonotype was seen a handful of times. The V call is TRBV27, the J call TRBJ2-4; D is ambiguous. Looked up from germline, CDR1 is MNHEY and CDR2 is SMNVEV (reference sequence). Trimming pared 3 bases from V and 0 bases from J, leaving 9 bases between. This CDR3 comprises 15 residues. CDR3 region: CASSFGPLAKNIQYF. Written as DNA, the CDR3 is TGTGCCAGCAGTTTCGGTCCTTTAGCCAAAAACATTCAGTACTTC.

This clonotype was seen repeatedly, ten times or more. The rearrangement links TRBV7-9 to TRBJ2-3, with D unclear. CDR3 size: 15 residues. Germline CDR1 is SEHNR and CDR2 is FQNEAQ (reference sequence). V lost 2 bases and J 1 base, leaving 10 bases between the germline ends. CDR3 in DNA: TGTGCCAGCAGCTTAATATTTGGGGGCACAGATACGCAGTATTTT. Translation gives CASSLIFGGTDTQYF.

This clonotype came up many times. V is TRBV7-8 and J is TRBJ1-1; D is undetermined. This CDR3 region has 14 residues. V gave up 5 bases and J gave up 1 base, with 11 bases separating them. From germline, CDR1 is SGHVS and CDR2 FQNEAQ. This chain's CDR3 is CASSQGRGNTEAFF. CDR3 bases: TGTGCCAGCAGCCAAGGACGGGGGAACACTGAAGCTTTCTTT.

This clonotype has at least ten counts. V gene TRBV2 combines with J gene TRBJ2-3, with D unresolved. Germline V gene sequence: CDR1 SNHLY, CDR2 FYNNEI. Trimming left V 7 bases short and J 1 base short, with 12 bases between. CDR3 length: 14 residues. In nucleotides, the CDR3 is TGTGCCAGCATAAGACCCCAGGGCACAGATACGCAGTATTTT. Its translation: CASIRPQGTDTQYF.

As to this clonotype: A read error may explain this, as a much larger clone is one base away. The genes are TRBV9 and TRBJ2-2, with D perhaps TRBD1 (6 bases). Looked up from germline, CDR1 is SGDLS and CDR2 is YYNGEE. The CDR3 has 15 amino acids. For the CDR3, the DNA is TGTACCAGCAGCGTAGCTGGGACATCGGCCGGGGAGCTGTTTTTT. This encodes CTSSVAGTSAGELFF.

This clonotype was picked up many times. V is TRBV27 and J is TRBJ2-3; no firm D call. The CDR3 covers 15 residues. CDR1 is MNHEY and CDR2 is SMNVEV in the germline V gene (reference sequence). Trimming cost V 5 bases and J 2 bases, with 14 bases left between them. The DNA of the CDR3 is TGTGCCAGCAGTAACCATCCCCTGTACACAGATACGCAGTATTTT. Its translation is CASSNHPLYTDTQYF.

This clonotype was seen a handful of times. The chain links TRBV18 to TRBJ1-1, with D hard to call. This CDR3 has 13 residues. The germline V and J ends were trimmed by 3 bases and 1 base, with 6 bases remaining between them. Germline V gene data show CDR1 as KGHSH and CDR2 as LQKENI. CDR3 coding DNA: TGTGCCAGCTCACCTGACGGGAACACTGAAGCTTTCTTT. This encodes CASSPDGNTEAFF. The full variable domain, its missing parts supplied by reference TRBV18 and TRBJ1-1, is NAGVMQNPRHLVRRRGQEARLRCSPMKGHSHVYWYRQLPEEGLKFMVYLQKENIIDESGMPKERFSAEFPKEGPSILRIQQVVRGDSAAYFCASSPDGNTEAFFGQGTRLTVV.

This clonotype was counted many times. The chain recombines TRBV29-1 with TRBJ1-5; 8 bases match TRBD1. CDR3 length: 14 amino acids. The trim removed 7 bases at V and 5 bases at J, leaving 10 bases unmatched. Germline V gene data show CDR1 as SQVTM and CDR2 as ANQGSEA. CDR3 nucleotides: TGCAGCGCATCCGGGACAGGTTTGGATCAGCCCCAGCATTTT. Amino acids: CSASGTGLDQPQHF.

In this sample, this clonotype turned up many times. The chain combines TRBV28 with TRBJ1-1; D gene ambiguous. Trimming left V 5 bases short and J 9 bases short, with 10 bases between. The CDR3 contains 11 residues. Germline V CDR1 and CDR2: MDHEN, SYDVKM. The DNA for the CDR3 is TGTGCCAGCAGTGGAGGGAGTAAAGCTTTCTTT. This translates into CASSGGSKAFF.